This T cell receptor (beta chain) stems from a study of blood T cells in healthy people across ages. Findings and caveats of the study: Fewer expanded clones and more diversity marked long-lived versus aged donors.

Aged roughly 6 to 90, donors were systemically healthy Caucasians from Russia. As regards this clonotype: Its antigen is undetermined.

A J-beta primer mix and a sample-barcoded 5' primer were used in a second PCR of about 7 to 12 cycles. In TCRdb, the 5' RACE reads were re-called with MiXCR into one record per CDR3 protein. Found here are 1.5 million to 2 million distinct CDR3 sequences, about two fifths of them singletons; the top ten hold about 21%. CDR1 is MNHEY and CDR2 is SVGAGI in the germline V gene. Trimming shortened V by 8 bases and J by 5 bases, and 15 bases separated the two germline ends. CDR3 size: 13 residues. The source of this sequence is a human donor in good health. J is TRBJ1-1 and V is TRBV6-5, with D hard to call. Sequencing used blood. This CDR3 reads CASGGRGYTEAFF. The CDR3 DNA reads TGTGCCAGCGGAGGGAGAGGATATACTGAAGCTTTCTTT.